A selection of T cell receptor beta chains follows, all from one sample in a study of neurological immune-mediated disorders. TCRdb reprocessed the 5' RACE reads via MiXCR and lists one record per CDR3 protein. The top ten hold roughly 1.9% of the sample, which has roughly 60,000 distinct CDR3 sequences, roughly 11% seen once. Sample: PBMCs. These TCRs come from a man in his sixties in good health. Both conserved end residues are part of each CDR3. D genes are given only for firm matches. Size tells how often a clone was seen (once, few, many) or the class of an expanded clone, and some rows leave it out.

CDR3 DNA: TGCAGTGCTAGGGGTCGGGGTGAAATCGAAAAACTGTTTTTT
CDR3 protein: CSARGRGEIEKLFF
J gene: TRBJ1-4
clone size: many
D gene: .
V gene: TRBV20-1

CDR3 DNA: TGTGCCAGCAGCTTGGGAGGGGGCGGTGAGCAGTTCTTC
CDR3 protein: CASSLGGGGEQFF
J gene: TRBJ2-1
clone size: many
D gene: TRBD1
V gene: TRBV5-5

CDR3 DNA: TGTGCCAGCAGTTACATTGGACAGGGGGGGTACAATGAGCAGTTCTTC
CDR3 protein: CASSYIGQGGYNEQFF
J gene: TRBJ2-1
clone size: few
D gene: TRBD1
V gene: TRBV6-5

CDR3 DNA: TGCAGCGTTGTGTCGGCGGGGGGGCTCTACGAGCAGTACTTC
CDR3 protein: CSVVSAGGLYEQYF
J gene: TRBJ2-7
clone size: many
D gene: TRBD2
V gene: TRBV29-1

CDR3 DNA: TGCGCCAGCAGCTTCTCCACAACTAATGAAAAACTGTTTTTT
CDR3 protein: CASSFSTTNEKLFF
J gene: TRBJ1-4
clone size: many
D gene: .
V gene: TRBV5-1

CDR3 DNA: TGTGCCAGCTCACCGGCATCGAGGAACACTGAAGCTTTCTTT
CDR3 protein: CASSPASRNTEAFF
J gene: TRBJ1-1
clone size: many
D gene: .
V gene: TRBV18

CDR3 DNA: TGTGCCAGCAGCCACCCAGGGACAGTTAATGAAAAACTGTTTTTT
CDR3 protein: CASSHPGTVNEKLFF
J gene: TRBJ1-4
clone size: many
D gene: TRBD1
V gene: TRBV7-9

CDR3 DNA: TGTGCCAGCAGCACGGACAGCGGGGAGCAGTTCTTC
CDR3 protein: CASSTDSGEQFF
J gene: TRBJ2-1
clone size: many
D gene: .
V gene: TRBV7-7

CDR3 DNA: TGTGCCAGCAGTTCCCAACTAGCGGGGGCATACAATGAGCAGTTCTTC
CDR3 protein: CASSSQLAGAYNEQFF
J gene: TRBJ2-1
clone size: many
D gene: TRBD2
V gene: TRBV28

CDR3 DNA: TGCGCCAGCAGCGCCATTCCGGGACTAGCGACCTACGAGCAGTACTTC
CDR3 protein: CASSAIPGLATYEQYF
J gene: TRBJ2-7
clone size: many
D gene: TRBD2
V gene: TRBV5-1

CDR3 DNA: TGCGCCAGCAGCGTAGCTTCCGGGACAGGTGGAGAGACCCAGTACTTC
CDR3 protein: CASSVASGTGGETQYF
J gene: TRBJ2-5
clone size: many
D gene: TRBD1
V gene: TRBV5-1

CDR3 DNA: TGCAGCGCCTCAAATGAAAAACTGTTTTTT
CDR3 protein: CSASNEKLFF
J gene: TRBJ1-4
clone size: many
D gene: .
V gene: TRBV29-1

CDR3 DNA: TGTGCCAGCAGTTCGGGACAGGGAACAGCTTTCTTT
CDR3 protein: CASSSGQGTAFF
J gene: TRBJ1-1
clone size: many
D gene: TRBD1
V gene: TRBV12-3/TRBV12-4

CDR3 DNA: TGCAGTGCTAGTAGGGGGACCAACTACAATGAGCAGTTCTTC
CDR3 protein: CSASRGTNYNEQFF
J gene: TRBJ2-1
clone size: many
D gene: .
V gene: TRBV20-1

CDR3 DNA: TGTGCCAGCAGTTCCCAGAGTGCGACAGGGCACTACACCTTC
CDR3 protein: CASSSQSATGHYTF
J gene: TRBJ1-2
clone size: many
D gene: TRBD1
V gene: TRBV12-3/TRBV12-4

CDR3 DNA: TGTGCCAGCACCTTGACAGGGGCCCAGGTCCCCGCCTACGAGCAGTACTTC
CDR3 protein: CASTLTGAQVPAYEQYF
J gene: TRBJ2-7
clone size: many
D gene: TRBD1
V gene: TRBV5-6

CDR3 DNA: TGCAGTGTTCGGAGAGGAGTCAGTCAGATTCAGTACTTC
CDR3 protein: CSVRRGVSQIQYF
J gene: TRBJ2-4
clone size: .
D gene: .
V gene: TRBV20-1

CDR3 DNA: TGTGCCAGCAGTTTTATGGGTGGCTACACCTTC
CDR3 protein: CASSFMGGYTF
J gene: TRBJ1-2
clone size: many
D gene: .
V gene: TRBV28

CDR3 DNA: TGTGCCAGCAGCGTAGAAATCTTCACCGGGGAGCTGTTTTTT
CDR3 protein: CASSVEIFTGELFF
J gene: TRBJ2-2
clone size: many
D gene: .
V gene: TRBV9

CDR3 DNA: TGTGCCAGCAGCTTAGGGACAGTCCAGCCCCAGCATTTT
CDR3 protein: CASSLGTVQPQHF
J gene: TRBJ1-5
clone size: many
D gene: .
V gene: TRBV11-2

CDR3 DNA: TGTGCCAGCAGCCAAGAAGCGGGACTCTCTGGGGCCAACGTCCTGACTTTC
CDR3 protein: CASSQEAGLSGANVLTF
J gene: TRBJ2-6
clone size: many
D gene: TRBD2
V gene: TRBV3-1

CDR3 DNA: TGTGCCAGCAGTTTGAGGGCACCGTGGGATACGCAGTATTTT
CDR3 protein: CASSLRAPWDTQYF
J gene: TRBJ2-3
clone size: many
D gene: .
V gene: TRBV28

CDR3 DNA: TGCGCCAGCAGCTTGGCGGGGGGCTACACCTTC
CDR3 protein: CASSLAGGYTF
J gene: TRBJ1-2
clone size: .
D gene: .
V gene: TRBV5-1

CDR3 DNA: TGTGCCAGCAGCTTAGAGGGGGGAGAGGGTTTCGGTTTGATTGGGGACGAGCAGTACTTC
CDR3 protein: CASSLEGGEGFGLIGDEQYF
J gene: TRBJ2-7
clone size: many
D gene: .
V gene: TRBV7-2

CDR3 DNA: TGTGCCAGCAGTGAAACAAGGGGTTCCGCAGATACGCAGTATTTT
CDR3 protein: CASSETRGSADTQYF
J gene: TRBJ2-3
clone size: many
D gene: .
V gene: TRBV25-1

CDR3 DNA: TGTGCCAGCAGCCCTGGGACTAGCACAGATACGCAGTATTTT
CDR3 protein: CASSPGTSTDTQYF
J gene: TRBJ2-3
clone size: many
D gene: .
V gene: TRBV7-6

CDR3 DNA: TGCAGTGGGAAGGACCCTAGTAGACGAAACACCATATATTTT
CDR3 protein: CSGKDPSRRNTIYF
J gene: TRBJ1-3
clone size: many
D gene: .
V gene: TRBV20-1

CDR3 DNA: TGTGCCACCAGCAGAGAAGGGGCATCCTATAATTCACCCCTCCACTTT
CDR3 protein: CATSREGASYNSPLHF
J gene: TRBJ1-6
clone size: many
D gene: .
V gene: TRBV15

CDR3 DNA: TGTGCCAGCAGCCAAGGGGCCCCGGGGGAGCAGTTCTTC
CDR3 protein: CASSQGAPGEQFF
J gene: TRBJ2-1
clone size: .
D gene: .
V gene: TRBV3-1

CDR3 DNA: TGCAGTGCCGTTGGGGGGGGAAGCTATGGCTACACCTTC
CDR3 protein: CSAVGGGSYGYTF
J gene: TRBJ1-2
clone size: many
D gene: .
V gene: TRBV20-1

CDR3 DNA: TGTGCCACCCGTATAGTAATAGGCTCAGATACGCAGTATTTT
CDR3 protein: CATRIVIGSDTQYF
J gene: TRBJ2-3
clone size: many
D gene: .
V gene: TRBV11-2

CDR3 DNA: TGCAGTGCTAGAGTGGAGACAGGGATGCTTGGCTACACCTTC
CDR3 protein: CSARVETGMLGYTF
J gene: TRBJ1-2
clone size: .
D gene: TRBD1
V gene: TRBV20-1

CDR3 DNA: TGTGCCAGCAGTGTTGGTGGGGGGCGTATGAACACTGAAGCTTTCTTT
CDR3 protein: CASSVGGGRMNTEAFF
J gene: TRBJ1-1
clone size: many
D gene: .
V gene: TRBV28

CDR3 DNA: TGTGCCAGCAGTTTAAATCCGACAACGGATACGCAGTATTTT
CDR3 protein: CASSLNPTTDTQYF
J gene: TRBJ2-3
clone size: many
D gene: .
V gene: TRBV12-3/TRBV12-4

CDR3 DNA: TGTGCCAGCAGCCAACAGGCAGATTGGGGGGATGGCTACACCTTC
CDR3 protein: CASSQQADWGDGYTF
J gene: TRBJ1-2
clone size: many
D gene: .
V gene: TRBV3-1

CDR3 DNA: TGCGCCAGCAGCTTGGAGGCGGGAGTCAACGAGCAGTACTTC
CDR3 protein: CASSLEAGVNEQYF
J gene: TRBJ2-7
clone size: many
D gene: TRBD2
V gene: TRBV5-1

CDR3 DNA: TGCAGTGCTACCCAGGGGTTGGGGTTCACTGAAGCTTTCTTT
CDR3 protein: CSATQGLGFTEAFF
J gene: TRBJ1-1
clone size: .
D gene: .
V gene: TRBV20-1

CDR3 DNA: TGTGCCAGCAGTCGGCCTCCGGGACAGGTGCTAGATACGCAGTATTTT
CDR3 protein: CASSRPPGQVLDTQYF
J gene: TRBJ2-3
clone size: .
D gene: TRBD1
V gene: TRBV12-3/TRBV12-4

CDR3 DNA: TGTGCCAGCATAAAGGGTCCTGAAGCTTTCTTT
CDR3 protein: CASIKGPEAFF
J gene: TRBJ1-1
clone size: many
D gene: .
V gene: TRBV6-5

CDR3 DNA: TGTGCCAGCAGCTTTCAGGGGACCGGGGAGCTGTTTTTT
CDR3 protein: CASSFQGTGELFF
J gene: TRBJ2-2
clone size: many
D gene: .
V gene: TRBV5-5

CDR3 DNA: TGTGCCAGCAGTTACTCGGCAGGAACCGACACTGAAGCTTTCTTT
CDR3 protein: CASSYSAGTDTEAFF
J gene: TRBJ1-1
clone size: many
D gene: .
V gene: TRBV6-2/TRBV6-3

CDR3 DNA: TGTGCCAGCAGTTATGGGGACTCACTGTTTTTT
CDR3 protein: CASSYGDSLFF
J gene: TRBJ1-4
clone size: many
D gene: .
V gene: TRBV6-6

CDR3 DNA: TGCAGCCCCGGGGGGTCAGGCTACAATGAGCAGTTCTTC
CDR3 protein: CSPGGSGYNEQFF
J gene: TRBJ2-1
clone size: many
D gene: TRBD2
V gene: TRBV29-1

CDR3 DNA: TGTGCCAGCAGTGGTTGGGGCGTTCAGGGGACCCGAGAGCACGAGCAGTACTTC
CDR3 protein: CASSGWGVQGTREHEQYF
J gene: TRBJ2-7
clone size: .
D gene: .
V gene: TRBV28

CDR3 DNA: TGTGCCAGCAGCCCGGACAGTAATCAGCCCCAGCATTTT
CDR3 protein: CASSPDSNQPQHF
J gene: TRBJ1-5
clone size: many
D gene: .
V gene: TRBV7-9

CDR3 DNA: TGTGCCAGCAGTATTAATGGACCAAGGGAAGCTTTCTTT
CDR3 protein: CASSINGPREAFF
J gene: TRBJ1-1
clone size: many
D gene: .
V gene: TRBV6-2/TRBV6-3

CDR3 DNA: TGCGCCAGCAGCCAAGCGGTGGGGCAGATGAACACTGAAGCTTTCTTT
CDR3 protein: CASSQAVGQMNTEAFF
J gene: TRBJ1-1
clone size: many
D gene: .
V gene: TRBV4-3

CDR3 DNA: TGTGCCAGCAGCCCTCAAGGGGGAACCTACGAGCAGTACTTC
CDR3 protein: CASSPQGGTYEQYF
J gene: TRBJ2-7
clone size: many
D gene: .
V gene: TRBV7-2

CDR3 DNA: TGTGCCATGGGCAGGGGACAGGGGACCAATGAGCAGTTCTTC
CDR3 protein: CAMGRGQGTNEQFF
J gene: TRBJ2-1
clone size: many
D gene: TRBD1
V gene: TRBV10-3

CDR3 DNA: TGTGCCATCAGCGATAGACAGGATCGCTATGGCTACACCTTC
CDR3 protein: CAISDRQDRYGYTF
J gene: TRBJ1-2
clone size: many
D gene: .
V gene: TRBV10-3